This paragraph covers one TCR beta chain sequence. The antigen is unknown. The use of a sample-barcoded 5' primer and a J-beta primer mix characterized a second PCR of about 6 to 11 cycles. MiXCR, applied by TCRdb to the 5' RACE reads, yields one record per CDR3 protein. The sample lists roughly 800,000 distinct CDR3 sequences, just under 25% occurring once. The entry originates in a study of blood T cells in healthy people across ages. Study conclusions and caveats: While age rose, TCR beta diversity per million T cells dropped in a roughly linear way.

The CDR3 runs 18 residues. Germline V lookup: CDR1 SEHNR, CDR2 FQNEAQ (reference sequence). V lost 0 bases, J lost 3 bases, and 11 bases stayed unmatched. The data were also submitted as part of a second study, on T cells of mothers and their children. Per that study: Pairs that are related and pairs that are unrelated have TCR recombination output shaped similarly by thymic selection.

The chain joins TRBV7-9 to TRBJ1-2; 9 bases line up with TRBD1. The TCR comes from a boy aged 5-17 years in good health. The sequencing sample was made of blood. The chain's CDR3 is CASSLAGQGTSRDYGYTF. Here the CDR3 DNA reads TGTGCCAGCAGCTTAGCCGGACAGGGGACTAGCCGGGACTATGGCTACACCTTC.